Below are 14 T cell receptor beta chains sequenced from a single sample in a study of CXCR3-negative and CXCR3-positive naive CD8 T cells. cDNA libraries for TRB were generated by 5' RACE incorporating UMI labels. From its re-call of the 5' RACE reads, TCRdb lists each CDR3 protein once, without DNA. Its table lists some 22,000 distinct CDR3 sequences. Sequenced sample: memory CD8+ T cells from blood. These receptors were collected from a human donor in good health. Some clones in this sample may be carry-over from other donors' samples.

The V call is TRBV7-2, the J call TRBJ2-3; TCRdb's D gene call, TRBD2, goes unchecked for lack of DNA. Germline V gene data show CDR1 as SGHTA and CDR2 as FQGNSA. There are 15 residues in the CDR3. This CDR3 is CASSLVLGGRDTQYF.

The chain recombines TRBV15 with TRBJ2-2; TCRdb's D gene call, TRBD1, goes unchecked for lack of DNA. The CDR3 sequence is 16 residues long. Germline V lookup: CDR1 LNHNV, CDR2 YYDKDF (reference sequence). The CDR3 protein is CATSKYRGGNTGELFF.

CDR3 loop: CASSASYEQYF. J is TRBJ2-7 and V is TRBV6-2 or TRBV6-3. Per germline, CDR1 MNHEY and CDR2 SVGEGT. The CDR3 runs to 11 residues.

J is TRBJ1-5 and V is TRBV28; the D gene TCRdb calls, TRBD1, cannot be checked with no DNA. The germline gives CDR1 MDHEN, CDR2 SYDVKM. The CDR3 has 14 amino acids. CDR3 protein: CASSRGGVKQPQHF. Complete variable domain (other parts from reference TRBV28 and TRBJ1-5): DVKVTQSSRYLVKRTGEKVFLECVQDMDHENMFWYRQDPGLGLRLIYFSYDVKMKEKGDIPEGYSVSREKKERFSLILESASTNQTSMYLCASSRGGVKQPQHFGDGTRLSIL.

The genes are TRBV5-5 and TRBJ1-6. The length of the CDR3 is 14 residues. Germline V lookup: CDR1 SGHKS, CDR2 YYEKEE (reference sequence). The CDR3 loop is CASSQGGPLSPLHF.

CDR3 protein: CASSFRQGSTDTQYF. The chain couples TRBV7-2 to TRBJ2-3; the D gene TCRdb calls, TRBD1, cannot be checked with no DNA. Germline V gives CDR1 SGHTA, CDR2 FQGNSA. There are 15 residues in the CDR3.

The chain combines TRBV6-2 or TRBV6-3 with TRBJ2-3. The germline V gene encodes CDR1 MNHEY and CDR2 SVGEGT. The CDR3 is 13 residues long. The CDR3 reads CASSYTGIDTQYF.

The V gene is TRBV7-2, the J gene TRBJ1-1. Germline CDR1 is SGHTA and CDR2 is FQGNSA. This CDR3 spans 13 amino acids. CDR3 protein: CASSSGLRTEAFF.

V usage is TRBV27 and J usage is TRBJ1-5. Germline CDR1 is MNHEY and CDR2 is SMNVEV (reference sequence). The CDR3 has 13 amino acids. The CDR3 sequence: CASSPHGRQPQHF.

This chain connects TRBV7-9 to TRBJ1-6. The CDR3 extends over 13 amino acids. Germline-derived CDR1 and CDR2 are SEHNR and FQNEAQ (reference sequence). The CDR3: CASSRALNSPLHF. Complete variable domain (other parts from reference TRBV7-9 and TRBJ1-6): DTGVSQNPRHKITKRGQNVTFRCDPISEHNRLYWYRQTLGQGPEFLTYFQNEAQLEKSRLLSDRFSAERPKGSFSTLEIQRTEQGDSAMYLCASSRALNSPLHFGNGTRLTVT.

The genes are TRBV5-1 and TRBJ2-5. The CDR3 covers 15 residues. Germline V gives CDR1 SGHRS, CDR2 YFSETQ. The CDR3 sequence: CASSLRLGDQETQYF.

The chain's CDR3 is CASSLVGTVLYEQYF. The chain recombines TRBV5-4 with TRBJ2-7; the TRBD1 assignment by TCRdb is unverifiable without DNA. CDR3 length: 15 amino acids. The germline V gene has CDR1 SGHNT and CDR2 YYREEE (reference sequence).

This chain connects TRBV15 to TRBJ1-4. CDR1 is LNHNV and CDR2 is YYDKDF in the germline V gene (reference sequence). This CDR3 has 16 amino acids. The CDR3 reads CATSRVTGATNEKLFF.

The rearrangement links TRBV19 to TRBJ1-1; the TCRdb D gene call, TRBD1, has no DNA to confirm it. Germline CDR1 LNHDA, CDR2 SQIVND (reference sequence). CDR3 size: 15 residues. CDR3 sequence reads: CASIVQGRANTEAFF.